This entry lists 17 T cell receptor beta chains sequenced from one sample in a study of identical twins. TCRdb processed the 5' RACE reads anew with MiXCR; each CDR3 protein has one entry. The repertoire includes about 200,000 distinct CDR3 sequences, around a tenth of them detected once, and approximately 5.1% sits in the top ten. Sequencing was performed on memory (CD45RO+) T cells sorted from blood. Receptor source: a woman younger than 30 in good health.

The sample holds a few counts of this clonotype. V usage is TRBV29-1 and J usage is TRBJ2-4, with TRBD2 matching over 9 bases. V was clipped by 6 bases and J by 6 bases; unmatched bases: 6. CDR1 and CDR2 (germline): SQVTM, ANQGSEA. This CDR3 is 13 amino acids long. The CDR3 region is CSVLSTSGNIQYF. CDR3 bases: TGCAGCGTCCTATCGACTAGCGGAAACATTCAGTACTTC.

This chain uses TRBV24-1 with TRBJ2-3; 10 nucleotides line up with TRBD2. CDR1 and CDR2 (germline): KGHDR, SFDVKD. The CDR3 covers 21 residues. The CDR3 is CAACYIPPPGLAPYPEDTQYF. The DNA for the CDR3 is TGTGCGGCCTGTTATATACCACCTCCGGGACTAGCGCCTTACCCGGAGGATACGCAGTATTTT.

This clonotype turned up a few times. The chain couples TRBV5-1 to TRBJ2-5; D tentatively reads TRBD1 or TRBD2 (5 bases each). The CDR3 covers 13 residues. CDR1 and CDR2 from the germline V gene are SGHRS and YFSETQ. V was pared by 2 bases and J by 5 bases, with 10 bases between. CDR3 bases: TGCGCCAGCAGCTTAATAGGGGACGAGACCCAGTACTTC. It encodes CASSLIGDETQYF. Together with reference TRBV5-1 and TRBJ2-5, the CDR3 gives the full variable domain: KAGVTQTPRYLIKTRGQQVTLSCSPISGHRSVSWYQQTPGQGLQFLFEYFSETQRNKGNFPGRFSGRQFSNSRSEMNVSTLELGDSALYLCASSLIGDETQYFGPGTRLLVL.

This clonotype appeared many times. This chain links TRBV12-3 or TRBV12-4 with TRBJ2-2; 8 bases line up with TRBD2. This CDR3 has 17 amino acids. The junction had 15 bases not matched to a gene; V was cut back by 7 bases and J by 5 bases. The CDR3 sequence is CASNAEWGLEETGELFF. The CDR3 nucleotides read TGTGCCAGCAATGCCGAATGGGGACTAGAAGAAACCGGGGAGCTGTTTTTT.

The genes are TRBV11-2 and TRBJ2-2, with 7 nucleotides matching TRBD2. The CDR3 consists of 16 residues. V dropped 3 bases and J dropped 3; count of bases not matched to a gene: 7. Germline V gene data show CDR1 as SGHAT and CDR2 as FQNNGV. The CDR3 nucleotides are TGTGCCAGCAGCTTCGTTAGCGGGCCCTACACCGGGGAGCTGTTTTTT. This gives the protein CASSFVSGPYTGELFF. The full variable domain, completed using reference TRBV11-2 and TRBJ2-2, is EAGVAQSPRYKIIEKRQSVAFWCNPISGHATLYWYQQILGQGPKLLIQFQNNGVVDDSQLPKDRFSAERLKGVDSTLKIQPAKLEDSAVYLCASSFVSGPYTGELFFGEGSRLTVL.

This rearrangement joins TRBV7-3 to TRBJ1-3; D is undetermined. The CDR3 is 13 residues long. In germline, CDR1 is SGHTA, CDR2 FQGTGA. V was trimmed by 5 bases and J by 8 bases, leaving 13 bases between them. CDR3: CASSAHPSDTIYF. CDR3 bases: TGTGCCAGCAGCGCCCACCCCTCAGACACCATATATTTT.

This clonotype has a handful of counts. The chain uses TRBV12-5 and TRBJ2-7; no clear D. This CDR3 contains 12 residues. The germline gives CDR1 LGHNT, CDR2 FRNRAP. Deletions cut 5 bases from V and 6 bases from J, with 11 bases between. CDR3 protein: CASGPGRVEQYF. Written as DNA, the CDR3 is TGTGCTAGTGGTCCGGGTCGGGTCGAGCAGTACTTC.

The sample holds a few counts of this clonotype. The rearrangement uses TRBV6-1 and TRBJ2-7; D is perhaps TRBD2 (6 bases). The V end lost 8 bases, the J end lost 6 bases, and 20 bases lay between the germline ends. The CDR3 has 14 amino acids. Germline CDR1 is MNHNS and CDR2 is SASEGT. The CDR3 spells CASRRDWDGGEQYF. CDR3 DNA sequence: TGTGCCAGCCGCCGGGACTGGGACGGGGGCGAGCAGTACTTC.

This clonotype appeared a few times. V is TRBV3-1 and J is TRBJ2-5; no clear D gene. Between the trimmed V and J ends, which lost 2 bases and 9 bases, there was a span of 19 bases. This CDR3 has 15 amino acids. The germline V gene has CDR1 LGHDT and CDR2 YNNKEL (reference sequence). CDR3 protein: CASSQRSSSVGAQYF. The CDR3, as DNA: TGTGCCAGCAGCCAAAGGAGCTCTTCGGTTGGGGCCCAGTACTTC.

In this sample, this clonotype turned up a few times. The chain employs TRBV5-1 and TRBJ1-1, with TRBD1 matching over 8 bases. The germline V gene encodes CDR1 SGHRS and CDR2 YFSETQ. The CDR3 length is 16 residues. Trimming cost V 0 bases and J 2 bases; bases outside gene matches: 6. CDR3 protein: CASSLALTGANTEAFF. The CDR3 coding sequence is TGCGCCAGCAGCTTGGCCCTGACAGGGGCCAACACTGAAGCTTTCTTT.

This clonotype showed up just a few times. The chain recombines TRBV20-1 with TRBJ1-2; 10 bases fit TRBD1. The V gene end was trimmed by 8 bases and the J gene end by 3 bases; junction bases not matched to a gene: 9. This CDR3 has 14 amino acids. CDR1 is DFQATT and CDR2 is SNEGSKA in the germline V gene (reference sequence). This chain's CDR3 is CSSKRDRGDYGYTF. The CDR3 DNA reads TGCAGTTCGAAACGGGACAGGGGAGACTATGGCTACACCTTC.

CDR3 DNA sequence: TGTGCCAGCACCCCTCGGGCAGAATATCAGCCCCAGCATTTT. It codes for CASTPRAEYQPQHF. This chain joins TRBV6-2 or TRBV6-3 and TRBJ1-5, with D unresolved. Germline lookup yields CDR1 MNHEY and CDR2 SVGEGT. V dropped 7 bases and J dropped 5 bases, with 15 bases sitting between them. The CDR3 is made up of 14 amino acids.

The chain has TRBV12-3 or TRBV12-4 and TRBJ2-2, with D possibly being TRBD2 (6 bases). V lost 10 bases to trimming and J lost 4 bases, with 28 bases between them. CDR3 length: 18 amino acids. The CDR3 region has the DNA TGTGCCATCAGACTCCCTGATACCGGGACTCGGTTCACCGGGGAGCTGTTTTTT. Translating gives CAIRLPDTGTRFTGELFF.

This clonotype has at least ten counts. For the CDR3, the DNA is TGCGCCAGCAGCCCACAGGACAGAAAAGAGACCCAGTACTTC. The encoded protein is CASSPQDRKETQYF. This chain links TRBV5-1 with TRBJ2-5; D perhaps matches TRBD1 (6 bases). Germline V CDR1 and CDR2: SGHRS, YFSETQ. V lost 4 bases, J lost 3 bases, and 13 bases lay in between. This CDR3 contains 14 residues.

The rearrangement links TRBV11-2 to TRBJ1-2; 7 nucleotides align to TRBD1. V lost 0 bases and J lost 1; bases outside the gene matches: 8. CDR3 length equals 17 residues. CDR1 SGHAT and CDR2 FQNNGV come from the germline V gene. Written as DNA, the CDR3 is TGTGCCAGCAGCTTAGATGTCACAGGGGATTATAACTATGGCTACACCTTC. Amino acid sequence: CASSLDVTGDYNYGYTF.

CDR3: CASSDPGQGTDTQYF. CDR3 bases: TGCGCCAGCAGTGACCCGGGACAGGGCACAGATACGCAGTATTTT. This chain connects TRBV5-1 to TRBJ2-3, with 8 nucleotides matching TRBD1. The CDR3 is 15 amino acids. J gave up 1 base and V 5 bases, and 6 bases lay outside the gene matches. The germline CDR1 and CDR2 sequences are SGHRS and YFSETQ.

This clonotype occurred many times. The chain links TRBV20-1 to TRBJ1-3; no firm D call. V was clipped by 0 bases and J by 8 bases, with 8 bases between them. Germline CDR1 reads DFQATT; CDR2 reads SNEGSKA (reference sequence). This CDR3 contains 12 residues. The CDR3 sequence: CSARDRGYTIYF. The CDR3 DNA reads as TGCAGTGCTAGAGATCGGGGTTACACCATATATTTT.